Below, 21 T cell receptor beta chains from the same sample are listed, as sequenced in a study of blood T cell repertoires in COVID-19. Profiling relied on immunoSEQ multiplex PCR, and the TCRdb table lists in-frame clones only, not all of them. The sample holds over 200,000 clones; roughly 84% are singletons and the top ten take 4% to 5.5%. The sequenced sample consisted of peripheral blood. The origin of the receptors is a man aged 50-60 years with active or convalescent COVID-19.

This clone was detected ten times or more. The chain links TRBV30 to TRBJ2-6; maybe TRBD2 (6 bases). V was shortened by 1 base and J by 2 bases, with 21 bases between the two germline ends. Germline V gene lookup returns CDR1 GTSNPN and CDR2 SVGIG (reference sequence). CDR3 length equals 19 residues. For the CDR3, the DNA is TGTGCCTGGAGTGCGGGCCTGGGGGGAAAGGGGCCTGGGGCCAACGTCCTGACTTTC. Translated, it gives CAWSAGLGGKGPGANVLTF.

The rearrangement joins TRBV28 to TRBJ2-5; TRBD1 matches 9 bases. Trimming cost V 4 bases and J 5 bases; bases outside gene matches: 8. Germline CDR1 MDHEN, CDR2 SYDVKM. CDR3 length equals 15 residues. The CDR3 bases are TGTGCCAGCAGTTGGCAGGGACAGGGTCCCGAGACCCAGTACTTC. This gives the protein CASSWQGQGPETQYF.

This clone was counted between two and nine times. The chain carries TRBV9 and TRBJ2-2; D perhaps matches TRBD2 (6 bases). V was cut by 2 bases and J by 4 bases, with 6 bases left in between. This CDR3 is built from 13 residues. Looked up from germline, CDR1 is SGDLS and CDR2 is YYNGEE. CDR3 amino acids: CASSVGGTGELFF. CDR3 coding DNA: TGTGCCAGCAGCGTCGGGGGCACCGGGGAGCTGTTTTTT.

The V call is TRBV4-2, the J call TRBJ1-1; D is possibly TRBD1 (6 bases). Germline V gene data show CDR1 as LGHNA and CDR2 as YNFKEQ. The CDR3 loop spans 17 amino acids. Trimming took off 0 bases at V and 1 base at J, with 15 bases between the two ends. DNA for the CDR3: TGTGCCAGCAGCCAAGATAACCAGGGGCCAGCGAACACTGAAGCTTTCTTT. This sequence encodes CASSQDNQGPANTEAFF.

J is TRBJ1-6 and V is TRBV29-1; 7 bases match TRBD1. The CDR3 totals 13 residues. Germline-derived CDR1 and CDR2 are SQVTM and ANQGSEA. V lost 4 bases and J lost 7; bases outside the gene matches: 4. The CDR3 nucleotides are TGCAGCGTTGGGGGGACAGCAAATTCACCCCTCCACTTT. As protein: CSVGGTANSPLHF.

The CDR3 here is CASSLEGREQYF. DNA for the CDR3: TGTGCCAGCAGTTTAGAGGGTAGGGAGCAGTACTTC. This chain connects TRBV27 to TRBJ2-7, with D possibly matching TRBD2 (5 bases). Trimming removed 2 bases from V and 7 bases from J, with 9 bases in between. The V gene's germline CDR1 is MNHEY and CDR2 SMNVEV (reference sequence). This CDR3 spans 12 amino acids.

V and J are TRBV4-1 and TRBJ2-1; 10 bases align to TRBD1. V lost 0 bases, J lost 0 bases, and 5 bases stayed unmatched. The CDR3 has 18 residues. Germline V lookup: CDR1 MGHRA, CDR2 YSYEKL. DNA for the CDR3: TGCGCCAGCAGCCAAGATCGACAGGGGGCTTACTCCTACAATGAGCAGTTCTTC. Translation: CASSQDRQGAYSYNEQFF.

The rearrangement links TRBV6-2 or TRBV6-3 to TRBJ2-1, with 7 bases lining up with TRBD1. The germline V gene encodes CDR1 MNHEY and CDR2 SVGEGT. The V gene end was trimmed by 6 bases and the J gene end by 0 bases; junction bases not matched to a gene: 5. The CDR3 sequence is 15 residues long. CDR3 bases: TGTGCCAGCAGCACCCGGGACAGCTCCTACAATGAGCAGTTCTTC. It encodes CASSTRDSSYNEQFF.

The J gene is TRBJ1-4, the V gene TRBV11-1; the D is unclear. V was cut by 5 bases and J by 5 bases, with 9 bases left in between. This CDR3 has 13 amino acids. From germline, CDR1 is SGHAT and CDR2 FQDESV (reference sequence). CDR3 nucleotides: TGTGCCAGCAGCCAATCGGTCAATGAAAAACTGTTTTTT. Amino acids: CASSQSVNEKLFF.

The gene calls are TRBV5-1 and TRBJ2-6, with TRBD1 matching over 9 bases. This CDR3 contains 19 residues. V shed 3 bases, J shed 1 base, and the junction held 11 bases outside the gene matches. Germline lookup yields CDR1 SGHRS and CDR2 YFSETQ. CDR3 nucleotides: TGCGCCAGCAGCTATTTCGACAGGGGGACTATTTCTGGGGCCAACGTCCTGACTTTC. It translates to CASSYFDRGTISGANVLTF.

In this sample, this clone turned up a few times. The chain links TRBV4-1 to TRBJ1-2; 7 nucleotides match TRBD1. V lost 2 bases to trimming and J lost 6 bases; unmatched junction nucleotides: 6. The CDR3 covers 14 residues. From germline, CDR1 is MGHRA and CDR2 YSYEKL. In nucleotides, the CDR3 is TGCGCCAGCAGCCAATCAACAGGGGTCAATGGCTACACCTTC. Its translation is CASSQSTGVNGYTF.

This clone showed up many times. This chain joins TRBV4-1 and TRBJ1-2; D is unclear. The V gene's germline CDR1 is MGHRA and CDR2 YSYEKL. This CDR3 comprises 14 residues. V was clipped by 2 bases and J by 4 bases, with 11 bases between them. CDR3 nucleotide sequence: TGCGCCAGCAGCCAAAACCGCGGAATCTATGGCTACACCTTC. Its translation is CASSQNRGIYGYTF.

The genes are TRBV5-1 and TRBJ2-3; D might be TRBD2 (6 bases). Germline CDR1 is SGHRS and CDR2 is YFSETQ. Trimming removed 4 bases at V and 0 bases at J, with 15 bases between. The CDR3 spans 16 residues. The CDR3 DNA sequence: TGCGCCAGCAGCAAGGAGGGTAGGGGAAGCACAGATACGCAGTATTTT. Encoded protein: CASSKEGRGSTDTQYF.

The CDR3 region has the DNA TGTGCCAGCAGTTACACGACGGGACAGGGGAATGAGCAGTTCTTC. This translates into CASSYTTGQGNEQFF. The chain employs TRBV6-2 or TRBV6-3 and TRBJ2-1; 10 nucleotides align to TRBD1. Looked up from germline, CDR1 is MNHEY and CDR2 is SVGEGT. V was clipped by 2 bases and J by 7 bases; unmatched bases: 5. This CDR3 comprises 15 residues.

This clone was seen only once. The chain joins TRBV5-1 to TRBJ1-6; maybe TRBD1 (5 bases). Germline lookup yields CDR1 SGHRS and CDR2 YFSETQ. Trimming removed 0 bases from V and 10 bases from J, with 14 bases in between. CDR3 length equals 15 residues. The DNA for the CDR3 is TGCGCCAGCAGCTTGGAGGGCCAGGGAAGGTCACCCCTCCACTTT. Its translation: CASSLEGQGRSPLHF.

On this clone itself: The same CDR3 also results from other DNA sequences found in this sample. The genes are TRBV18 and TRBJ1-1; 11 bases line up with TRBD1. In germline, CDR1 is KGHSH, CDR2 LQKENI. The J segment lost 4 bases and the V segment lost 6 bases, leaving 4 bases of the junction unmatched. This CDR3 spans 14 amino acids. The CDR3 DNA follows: TGTGCCAGCTCTCCCGGGACAGGGGGCACTGAAGCTTTCTTT. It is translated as CASSPGTGGTEAFF. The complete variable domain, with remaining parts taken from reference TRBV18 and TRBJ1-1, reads NAGVMQNPRHLVRRRGQEARLRCSPMKGHSHVYWYRQLPEEGLKFMVYLQKENIIDESGMPKERFSAEFPKEGPSILRIQQVVRGDSAAYFCASSPGTGGTEAFFGQGTRLTVV.

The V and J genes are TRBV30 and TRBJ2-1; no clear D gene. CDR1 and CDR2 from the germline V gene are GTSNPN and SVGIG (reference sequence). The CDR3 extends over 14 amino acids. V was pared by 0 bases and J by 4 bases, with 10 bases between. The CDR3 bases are TGTGCCTGGAGTGTATTCGGTGTGTACAATGAGCAGTTCTTC. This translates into CAWSVFGVYNEQFF.

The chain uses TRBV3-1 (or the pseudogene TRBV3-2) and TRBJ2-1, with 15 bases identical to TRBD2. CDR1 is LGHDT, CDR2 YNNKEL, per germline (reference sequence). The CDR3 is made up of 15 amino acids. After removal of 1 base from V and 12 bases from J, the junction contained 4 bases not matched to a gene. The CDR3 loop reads CASSQGGLAGGRQFF. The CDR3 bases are TGTGCCAGCAGCCAAGGGGGACTAGCGGGGGGAAGGCAGTTCTTC.

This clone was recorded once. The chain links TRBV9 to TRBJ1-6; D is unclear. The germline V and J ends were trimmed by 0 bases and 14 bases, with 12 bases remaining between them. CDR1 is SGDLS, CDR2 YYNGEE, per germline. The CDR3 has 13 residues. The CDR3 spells CASSVGTGETLHF. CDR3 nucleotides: TGTGCCAGCAGCGTAGGTACCGGAGAGACCCTCCACTTT.

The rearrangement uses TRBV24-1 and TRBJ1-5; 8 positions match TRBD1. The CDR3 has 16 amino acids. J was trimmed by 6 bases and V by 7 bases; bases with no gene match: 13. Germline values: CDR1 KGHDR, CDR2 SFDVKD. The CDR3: CATRTPGTGGSQPQHF. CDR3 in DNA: TGTGCCACCAGAACCCCCGGGACAGGAGGAAGTCAGCCCCAGCATTTT.

CDR3 residues: CASTGVDSPLHF. The DNA for the CDR3 is TGTGCCAGCACGGGGGTTGATTCACCCCTCCACTTT. The rearrangement links TRBV2 to TRBJ1-6, with D perhaps TRBD1 (5 bases). Germline V gives CDR1 SNHLY, CDR2 FYNNEI. Between the trimmed V and J ends, which lost 7 bases and 8 bases, there was a span of 9 bases. This CDR3 is built from 12 residues.